The source of this TCR beta chain is a study of shared clonotypes between healthy human individuals. General observations from the study: Naive subsets, compared against memory subsets, generally had larger estimated richness values. Genetic and exposure-history diversity was limited by the few donors. Generation probability values for non-shared clonotypes were lower than those for clonotypes shared by all four donors.

Profiling relied on immunoSEQ multiplex PCR, and the TCRdb table lists in-frame clones only, not all of them. The top ten hold roughly 0.14% of the sample, which has a few million clones, around 94% seen once. This clone was observed a handful of times. The antigen is not known. Other DNA variants within this sample encode the same CDR3. The germline CDR1 and CDR2 sequences are SQVTM and ANQGSEA. Trimming pared 1 base from V and 1 base from J, leaving 7 bases between. CDR3 length: 13 amino acids. The sample consisted of naive CD4+ T cells sorted from blood. Subset indicated: CD45RA+ positively selected. The receptor comes from a man in his late teens or twenties in good health. The rearrangement uses TRBV29-1 and TRBJ2-5; D gene ambiguous. CDR3: CSVEGRLQETQYF. Written as DNA, the CDR3 is TGCAGCGTTGAAGGGCGGCTCCAAGAGACCCAGTACTTC.